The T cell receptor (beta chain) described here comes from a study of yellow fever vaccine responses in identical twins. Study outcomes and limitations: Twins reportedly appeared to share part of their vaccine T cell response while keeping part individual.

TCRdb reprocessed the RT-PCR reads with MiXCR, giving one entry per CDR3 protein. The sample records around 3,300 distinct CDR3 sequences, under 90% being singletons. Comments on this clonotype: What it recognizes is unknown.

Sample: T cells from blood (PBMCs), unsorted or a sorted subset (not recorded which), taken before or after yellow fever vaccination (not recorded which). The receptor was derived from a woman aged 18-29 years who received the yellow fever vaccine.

The CDR3 loop is CASSESYTGELFF. CDR3 coding DNA: TGTGCCAGCAGTGAAAGTTACACCGGGGAGCTGTTTTTT. This chain links TRBV2 with TRBJ2-2; no definite D call. V was clipped by 2 bases and J by 3 bases, with 4 bases between them. The V gene's germline CDR1 is SNHLY and CDR2 FYNNEI. CDR3 length: 13 amino acids.